Below, 24 T cell receptor beta chains from the same sample are listed, as sequenced in a study of T cell repertoires in cytomegalovirus infection. TCRdb re-derived calls from the reads in MiXCR, one entry per CDR3 protein. There are just over 450,000 distinct CDR3 sequences in the sample; approximately 40% occur only once, and roughly two fifths lies in the top ten. Their antigen targets remain unknown. The sequences come from cultured PBMCs, collected from culture after CMV antigen stimulation. All receptors come from a human donor in good health (CMV status not recorded). Some clones in this sample may be carry-over from other donors' samples.

This clonotype appeared a few times. This chain connects TRBV12-3 or TRBV12-4 to TRBJ1-1; TRBD1 matches at 11 bases. This CDR3 contains 16 residues. With 4 bases clipped from V and 4 bases from J, the junction kept 8 bases outside the gene matches. For the CDR3, the DNA is TGTGCCAGCAGTTCAGCTCGGACAGGGGGCGTCACTGAAGCTTTCTTT. Residues: CASSSARTGGVTEAFF.

The chain is built from TRBV6-1 and TRBJ1-1; the D gene is possibly TRBD1 (5 bases). This CDR3 is 14 amino acids long. The germline V gene has CDR1 MNHNS and CDR2 SASEGT. V was pared by 2 bases and J by 4 bases, with 11 bases between. The CDR3 sequence: CASSESRGVTEAFF. Here the CDR3 DNA reads TGTGCCAGCAGTGAAAGCCGGGGGGTCACTGAAGCTTTCTTT.

V usage is TRBV7-2 and J usage is TRBJ2-5; 10 nucleotides match TRBD2. The CDR3 contains 15 residues. Germline values: CDR1 SGHTA, CDR2 FQGNSA. With V trimmed by 6 bases and J by 2 bases, 6 bases remained unmatched. CDR3 protein: CASSPRTSGQETQYF. CDR3 nucleotides: TGTGCCAGCAGTCCCCGGACTAGCGGACAAGAGACCCAGTACTTC.

This rearrangement joins TRBV20-1 to TRBJ2-3; D is tentatively TRBD1 or TRBD2 (5 bases each). Germline-derived CDR1 and CDR2 are DFQATT and SNEGSKA (reference sequence). This CDR3 region has 14 residues. The V end was cut by 8 bases, the J end by 4 bases, with 19 bases between. This CDR3 is CSIPGPLTADTQYF. In nucleotides, the CDR3 is TGCAGTATTCCGGGACCGCTAACGGCAGATACGCAGTATTTT.

This chain uses TRBV7-2 with TRBJ2-1; 15 nucleotides match TRBD2. Germline loops: CDR1 SGHTA, CDR2 FQGNSA. V was pared by 6 bases and J by 8 bases, with 8 bases of the junction left unmatched. CDR3 length equals 16 residues. The CDR3 coding sequence is TGTGCCAGCAGACGGACTAGCGGGGGGGGGTTTGATGAGCAGTTCTTC. Translation gives CASRRTSGGGFDEQFF. The full variable domain, rest sourced from reference TRBV7-2 and TRBJ2-1, is GAGVSQSPSNKVTEKGKDVELRCDPISGHTALYWYRQSLGQGLEFLIYFQGNSAPDKSGLPSDRFSAERTGGSVSTLTIQRTQQEDSAVYLCASRRTSGGGFDEQFFGPGTRLTVL.

In this sample, this clonotype turned up once. The V and J genes are TRBV2 and TRBJ1-2; D is possibly TRBD1 (5 bases). The length of the CDR3 is 14 residues. CDR1 is SNHLY, CDR2 FYNNEI, per germline. Trimming took off 0 bases at V and 4 bases at J, with 9 bases between the two ends. Here the CDR3 reads CASSEAQGRYGYTF. CDR3 DNA sequence: TGTGCCAGCAGTGAAGCTCAGGGTCGCTATGGCTACACCTTC.

This clonotype has just a few counts. V gene TRBV27 combines with J gene TRBJ1-1, with D possibly matching TRBD1 (5 bases). The germline V gene has CDR1 MNHEY and CDR2 SMNVEV (reference sequence). The CDR3 runs 13 residues. The V end lost 2 bases, the J end lost 7 bases, and 11 bases lay between the germline ends. The DNA of the CDR3 is TGTGCCAGCAGTTTAAGGTTGGGGGTTGAAGCTTTCTTT. Its translation is CASSLRLGVEAFF.

On this clonotype itself: Germline and junction disagree at one end, which may indicate a read error. The chain uses TRBV12-3 or TRBV12-4 and TRBJ1-4; the D is unclear. There are 11 residues in the CDR3. CDR3 DNA sequence: TGTGCCAGCAGCACTAACGAAAAACTGTTTTTT. Its protein is CASSTNEKLFF.

This chain joins TRBV3-1 and TRBJ2-1; 8 bases match TRBD2. Per germline, CDR1 LGHDT and CDR2 YNNKEL (reference sequence). The CDR3 is 15 residues long. Trimming removed 8 bases from V and 4 bases from J; junction bases left unmatched: 10. CDR3 amino acids: CASSSRGGGYNEQFF. The CDR3 nucleotides read TGTGCCAGCTCCTCGCGGGGCGGGGGGTACAATGAGCAGTTCTTC.

V is TRBV6-1 and J is TRBJ2-7; TRBD1 is a possible D gene (5 bases). Germline loops: CDR1 MNHNS, CDR2 SASEGT. V was pared by 4 bases and J by 3 bases, with 13 bases between. The CDR3 is 14 residues long. The CDR3 bases are TGTGCCAGCAGTGTTCTGGAGACAGTCTACGAGCAGTACTTC. It translates to CASSVLETVYEQYF.

This chain connects TRBV3-1 to TRBJ1-5; D gene uncertain. The CDR3 covers 15 residues. Looked up from germline, CDR1 is LGHDT and CDR2 is YNNKEL (reference sequence). V lost 2 bases and J lost 2, with 10 bases in between. This CDR3 reads CASSQMVGGNQPQHF. In nucleotides, the CDR3 is TGTGCCAGCAGCCAAATGGTAGGTGGCAATCAGCCCCAGCATTTT.

This chain joins TRBV6-6 and TRBJ1-4; D possibly corresponds to TRBD1 (6 bases). The CDR3 is 16 residues long. CDR1 and CDR2 (germline): MNHNY, SVGAGI (reference sequence). V lost 8 bases, J lost 4 bases, and 20 bases lay in between. CDR3 sequence (DNA): TGTGCCAGCGTTTCGGGACACCTCCGGCTTAATGAAAAACTGTTTTTT. Protein sequence: CASVSGHLRLNEKLFF.

The chain combines TRBV11-2 with TRBJ1-2; 9 nucleotides line up with TRBD1. The length of the CDR3 is 15 residues. Germline-derived CDR1 and CDR2 are SGHAT and FQNNGV. V dropped 5 bases and J dropped 7; count of bases not matched to a gene: 11. The CDR3 is CASSQGDREVSGYTF. Written as DNA, the CDR3 is TGTGCCAGCAGCCAAGGGGACAGGGAAGTGAGTGGCTACACCTTC.

The chain links TRBV27 to TRBJ1-1; tentatively, D is TRBD1 (6 bases). V shed 2 bases and J shed 0 bases, with 19 bases lying between them. The CDR3 length is 18 residues. Germline CDR1 and CDR2: MNHEY and SMNVEV (reference sequence). The CDR3 nucleotides read TGTGCCAGCAGTTTAAGGGGGGCTCTCTGGAACGTGAACACTGAAGCTTTCTTT. This sequence encodes CASSLRGALWNVNTEAFF.

This clonotype was observed a handful of times. This rearrangement joins TRBV5-6 to TRBJ2-7, with D possibly being TRBD1 (5 bases). Germline-derived CDR1 and CDR2 are SGHDT and YYEEEE. The CDR3 runs 15 residues. The V and J ends lost 3 bases and 0 bases respectively, with 13 bases between them. The CDR3, as DNA: TGTGCCAGCAGCTCCACAGGACAAAACTCCTACGAGCAGTACTTC. It specifies CASSSTGQNSYEQYF.

The sample holds a few counts of this clonotype. This sequence joins TRBV6-2 or TRBV6-3 and TRBJ2-7; the D is unclear. V lost 6 bases and J lost 2, with 8 bases in between. Germline V lookup: CDR1 MNHEY, CDR2 SVGEGT. This CDR3 comprises 12 residues. The CDR3 nucleotides are TGTGCCAGCAGCGCTGTCGCCTACGAGCAGTACTTC. It yields the protein CASSAVAYEQYF.

Regarding this clonotype: The conserved final phenylalanine or tryptophan is absent from the CDR3, which likely points to a read error. V and J are TRBV7-2 and TRBJ2-3; D may match TRBD1 or TRBD2 (5 bases each). Germline V gene sequence: CDR1 SGHTA, CDR2 FQGNSA. CDR3 length: 15 amino acids. V lost 5 bases, J lost 3 bases, and 15 bases lay in between. CDR3 coding DNA: TGTGCCAGCAGCCCCATGCAGGGCGGGACAGATACGCAGTATTAT. Amino acid sequence: CASSPMQGGTDTQYY.

The chain combines TRBV11-2 with TRBJ1-1; TRBD1 is a possible D gene (5 bases). Germline CDR1 and CDR2: SGHAT and FQNNGV. This CDR3 has 15 amino acids. V lost 5 bases and J lost 3, with 16 bases in between. The CDR3 region is CASSASRVLDTEAFF. CDR3 DNA sequence: TGTGCCAGCAGCGCGAGCAGGGTTTTGGACACTGAAGCTTTCTTT. The full variable domain, completed using reference TRBV11-2 and TRBJ1-1, is EAGVAQSPRYKIIEKRQSVAFWCNPISGHATLYWYQQILGQGPKLLIQFQNNGVVDDSQLPKDRFSAERLKGVDSTLKIQPAKLEDSAVYLCASSASRVLDTEAFFGQGTRLTVV.

The V call is TRBV10-3, the J call TRBJ2-3; D gene uncertain. This CDR3 has 15 amino acids. Trimming removed 3 bases at V and 3 bases at J, with 13 bases between. The V gene's germline CDR1 is ENHRY and CDR2 SYGVKD. CDR3 sequence: CAISDDGRTTDTQYF. The CDR3 DNA sequence: TGTGCCATCAGTGATGATGGCAGAACAACAGATACGCAGTATTTT.

This clonotype was seen a few times. The chain is built from TRBV7-2 and TRBJ2-7, with TRBD1 as a possible D gene (6 bases). The CDR3 runs to 15 residues. Germline values: CDR1 SGHTA, CDR2 FQGNSA. Trimming shortened V by 5 bases and J by 0 bases, and 14 bases separated the two germline ends. The chain's CDR3 is CASSLGDTNSYEQYF. DNA of the CDR3: TGTGCCAGCAGCCTCGGGGACACTAACTCCTACGAGCAGTACTTC.

J is TRBJ1-1 and V is TRBV12-3 or TRBV12-4; D might be TRBD1 (5 bases). This CDR3 has 14 amino acids. V was cut by 5 bases and J by 2 bases, with 12 bases left in between. The CDR3 DNA reads as TGTGCCAGCAGTATCAGGGATCGAAACACTGAAGCTTTCTTT. It yields the protein CASSIRDRNTEAFF.

This clonotype was seen a handful of times. This rearrangement joins TRBV6-2 or TRBV6-3 to TRBJ2-1; D gene uncertain. Germline V gives CDR1 MNHEY, CDR2 SVGEGT. V was clipped by 1 base and J by 10 bases, with 8 bases between them. The CDR3 totals 12 residues. CDR3 residues: CASSYFGLEQFF. The CDR3, as DNA: TGTGCCAGCAGTTACTTTGGGCTCGAGCAGTTCTTC.

The chain employs TRBV7-2 and TRBJ2-7; unclear D gene. The CDR3 totals 14 residues. Looked up from germline, CDR1 is SGHTA and CDR2 is FQGNSA. V lost 1 base to trimming and J lost 7 bases, with 14 bases between them. CDR3 DNA sequence: TGTGCCAGCAGCTTAGAGGGCCGAATGGGGGAGCAGTACTTC. Its protein product is CASSLEGRMGEQYF.

The chain is built from TRBV15 and TRBJ2-5, with 8 bases that match TRBD1. This CDR3 is built from 15 residues. The germline V gene encodes CDR1 LNHNV and CDR2 YYDKDF (reference sequence). Trimming took 5 bases from V and 3 from J; bases not matched to a gene: 8. The CDR3 sequence: CATSGILTGEETQYF. The CDR3 DNA reads as TGTGCCACCAGCGGCATTTTGACAGGGGAAGAGACCCAGTACTTC.